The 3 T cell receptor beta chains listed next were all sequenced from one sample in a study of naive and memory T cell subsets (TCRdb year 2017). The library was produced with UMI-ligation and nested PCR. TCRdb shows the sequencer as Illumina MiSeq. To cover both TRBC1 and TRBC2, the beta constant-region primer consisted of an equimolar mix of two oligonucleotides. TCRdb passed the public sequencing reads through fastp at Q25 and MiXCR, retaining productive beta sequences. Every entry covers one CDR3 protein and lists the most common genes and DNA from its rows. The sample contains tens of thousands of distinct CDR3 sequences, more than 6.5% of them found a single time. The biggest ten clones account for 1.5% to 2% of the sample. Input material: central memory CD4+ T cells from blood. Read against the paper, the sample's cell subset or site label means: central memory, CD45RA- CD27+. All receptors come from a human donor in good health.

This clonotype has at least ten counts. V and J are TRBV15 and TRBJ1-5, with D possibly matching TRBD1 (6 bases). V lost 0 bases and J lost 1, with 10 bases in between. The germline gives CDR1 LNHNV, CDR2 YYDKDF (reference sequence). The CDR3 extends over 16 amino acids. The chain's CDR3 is CATSREVGGSNQPQHF. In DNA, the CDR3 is TGTGCCACCAGCAGAGAGGTCGGGGGCAGCAATCAGCCCCAGCATTTT.

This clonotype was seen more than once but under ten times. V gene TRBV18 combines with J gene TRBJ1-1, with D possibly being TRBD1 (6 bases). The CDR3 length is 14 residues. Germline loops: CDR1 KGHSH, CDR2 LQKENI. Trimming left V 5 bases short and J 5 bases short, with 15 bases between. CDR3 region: CASSDLGGETEAFF. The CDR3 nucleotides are TGTGCCAGCTCAGATCTAGGGGGGGAAACTGAAGCTTTCTTT.

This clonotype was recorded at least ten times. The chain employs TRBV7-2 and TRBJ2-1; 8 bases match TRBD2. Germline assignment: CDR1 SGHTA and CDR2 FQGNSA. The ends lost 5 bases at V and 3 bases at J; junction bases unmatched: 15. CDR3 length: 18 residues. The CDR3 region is CASSPGRASGRSYNEQFF. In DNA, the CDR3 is TGTGCCAGCAGCCCGGGTAGAGCGAGCGGGAGAAGCTACAATGAGCAGTTCTTC.